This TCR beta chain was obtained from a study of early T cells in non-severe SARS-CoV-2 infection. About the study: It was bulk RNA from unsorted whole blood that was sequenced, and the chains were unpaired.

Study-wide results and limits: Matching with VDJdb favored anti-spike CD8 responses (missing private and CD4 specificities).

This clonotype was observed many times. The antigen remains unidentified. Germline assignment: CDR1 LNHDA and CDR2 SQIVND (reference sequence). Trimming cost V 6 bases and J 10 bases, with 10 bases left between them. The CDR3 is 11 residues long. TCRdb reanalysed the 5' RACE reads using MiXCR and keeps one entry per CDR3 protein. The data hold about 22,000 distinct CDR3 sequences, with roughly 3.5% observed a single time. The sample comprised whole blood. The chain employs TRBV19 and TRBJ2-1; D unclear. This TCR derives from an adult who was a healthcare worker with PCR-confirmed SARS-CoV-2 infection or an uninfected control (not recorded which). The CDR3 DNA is TGTGCCAGTAGCCTCCGTCTCGAGCAGTTCTTC. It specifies CASSLRLEQFF.